The sequence of this T cell receptor (beta chain) was determined in a study of blood T cell repertoires in COVID-19. Original processing notes: Scientists estimated how many nucleated cells there were by amplifying reference gene primers. Method: immunoSEQ multiplex PCR; TCRdb's copy keeps in-frame clones and lacks some. That table furnishes V, J and clone size, whereas the DNA furnished D and trimming. This table holds roughly 90,000 clones, around 90% found once. Trimming shortened V by 0 bases and J by 5 bases, and 5 bases separated the two germline ends. CDR1 SGHKS and CDR2 YYEKEE come from the germline V gene (reference sequence). This CDR3 contains 13 residues.

The sample taken for sequencing was peripheral blood. The clonotype was recovered from a man aged 40-50 years with acute or convalescent COVID-19. The chain links TRBV5-5 to TRBJ1-4, with no clear D. The CDR3 DNA is TGTGCCAGCAGCTTGGCTCTGAATGAAAAACTGTTTTTT. Its protein is CASSLALNEKLFF. Looking up the rest from reference TRBV5-5 and TRBJ1-4 gives the full variable domain: DAGVTQSPTHLIKTRGQQVTLRCSPISGHKSVSWYQQVLGQGPQFIFQYYEKEERGRGNFPDRFSARQFPNYSSELNVNALLLGDSALYLCASSLALNEKLFFGSGTQLSVL.